Listed below are T cell receptor beta chains from one sample, sequenced in a study of a mutant IDH1 vaccine in newly diagnosed glioma. Clones were sequenced by immunoSEQ multiplex PCR, and TCRdb holds only the in-frame ones, with some missing. The profile covers just under 95,000 clones, with around 77% appearing a single time and roughly 6.9% taken by the ten largest. The sequenced sample was PBMCs, obtained from a glioma patient treated with radiotherapy, temozolomide or both. The source is a man aged 35 to 55 with glioma. Each CDR3 is given with its conserved first and last residue. The D gene is left open where the match is weak. Clone size, where shown, is once, few, many, or a class for clones that have expanded.

TRBJ2-2,TRBV19,NA,NA,TGTGCCAGTAGTATTTATCAGGGAGGCATCGGGGAGCTGTTTTTT,CASSIYQGGIGELFF
TRBJ2-7,TRBV6-5,TRBD1,NA,TGTGCCAGCAGTTACACCTGGACAGGGGCCACCTACGAGCAGTACTTC,CASSYTWTGATYEQYF
TRBJ1-6,TRBV6-1,NA,medium-sized,TGTGCCAGCAGTGAACTATGGAATTCACCCCTCCACTTT,CASSELWNSPLHF
TRBJ1-5,TRBV5-1,NA,NA,TGCGCCAGCAGCTTGGCCGGGGGTGGACAGCCCCAGCATTTT,CASSLAGGGQPQHF
TRBJ1-3,TRBV7-7,NA,NA,TGTGCTAGCAGCCTTGGGCCTATGGGGAGTGGAAACACCATATATTTT,CASSLGPMGSGNTIYF
TRBJ1-4,TRBV28,NA,NA,TGTGCCAGCAGGGGTATCGCTAATGAAAAACTGTTTTTT,CASRGIANEKLFF
TRBJ2-7,TRBV30,NA,NA,TGTGCCTGGAGCCGGGACAAAGCCTACGAGCAGTACTTC,CAWSRDKAYEQYF
TRBJ2-3,TRBV14,NA,NA,TGTGCTAGCAGCCAAGATGTGGCAGTCGGCACAGATACGCAGTATTTT,CASSQDVAVGTDTQYF
TRBJ1-5,TRBV2,TRBD1,NA,TGTGCCAGCAGGGGGGACAGCCAAAATCAGCCCCAGCATTTT,CASRGDSQNQPQHF
TRBJ2-5,TRBV7-2,TRBD2,NA,TGTGCCAGCAGCTTAGCGGGCGGACTAGCGCTGGAGACCCAGTACTTC,CASSLAGGLALETQYF
TRBJ2-5,TRBV19,NA,NA,TGTGCCAGCGGAGAGATTCAAGAGACCCAGTACTTC,CASGEIQETQYF
TRBJ2-1,TRBV7-8,NA,NA,TGTGCCAGCAGCCCAGGTCGGACTAATGGTTACAATGAGCAGTTCTTC,CASSPGRTNGYNEQFF
TRBJ2-1,TRBV13,NA,few,TGTGCCAGCAGCACTTTTTCCCCCGTCAATGAGCAGTTCTTC,CASSTFSPVNEQFF
TRBJ2-5,TRBV4-3,TRBD2,NA,TGCGCCAGCAGCCAAGACGAGCGGGGGGGAGAGACCCAGTACTTC,CASSQDERGGETQYF
TRBJ2-3,TRBV27,NA,NA,TGTGCCAGCAGTTTAGGGTCCTCTAGCACAGATACGCAGTATTTT,CASSLGSSSTDTQYF
TRBJ2-5,TRBV4-1,TRBD1,once,TGCGCCAGCAGCCATCAGGGGGCAGGAGAGACCCAGTACTTC,CASSHQGAGETQYF
TRBJ2-7,TRBV10-2,NA,NA,TGCGCCAGCAGTGAGTACGACCGGGGCCCCTCCTACGAGCAGTACTTC,CASSEYDRGPSYEQYF
TRBJ1-2,TRBV28,TRBD1,NA,TGTGCCAGCAGTTATGCGACAGGGGAAGGCTACACCTTC,CASSYATGEGYTF
TRBJ1-1,TRBV14,NA,NA,TGTGCCAGCAGCCAATTATACTCCAGAAGCTTAGCTGAAGCTTTCTTT,CASSQLYSRSLAEAFF
TRBJ1-6,TRBV13,NA,NA,TGTGCCAGCAGCTCCAGTCCAGGGGAGCGGTCACCCCTCCACTTT,CASSSSPGERSPLHF
TRBJ2-1,TRBV6-5,TRBD2,NA,TGTGCCAGCAGTTACTCTGGACTAGCGGCTGGCCATGAGCAGTTCTTC,CASSYSGLAAGHEQFF
TRBJ2-1,TRBV6-1,NA,NA,TGTGCCAGCAGAGAGACAGGTCGGGAGCAGTTCTTC,CASRETGREQFF
TRBJ2-7,TRBV19,NA,NA,TGTGCCAGTAGTTCTCCAGGGATATGGTACGAGCAGTACTTC,CASSSPGIWYEQYF
TRBJ1-5,TRBV19,NA,NA,TGTGCCAGTAGGACGAGGGGGACTCAGCCCCAGCATTTT,CASRTRGTQPQHF
TRBJ2-7,TRBV28,NA,few,TGTGCCAGCAGTTTTCTGGCCCGTTCAGAGGTGGAGCAGTACTTC,CASSFLARSEVEQYF
TRBJ1-2,TRBV7-9,TRBD1,NA,TGTGCCAGCAGCGACAATTCAGGGGGCTTCTACACCTTC,CASSDNSGGFYTF
TRBJ1-5,TRBV6-4,NA,NA,TGTGCCAGCAGGAGGGGGAGAGGGGGGCCTAATCAGCCCCAGCATTTT,CASRRGRGGPNQPQHF
TRBJ1-1,TRBV6-5,NA,NA,TGTGCCAGCCGCCCCCAGGTCTACACTGAAGCTTTCTTT,CASRPQVYTEAFF
TRBJ2-7,TRBV6-1,NA,few,TGTGCCAGCAGTGGGTCCTACGAGCAGTACTTC,CASSGSYEQYF
TRBJ2-2,TRBV5-6,NA,once,TGTGCCAGCAGCTACGAACACACCGGGGAGCTGTTTTTT,CASSYEHTGELFF
TRBJ2-5,TRBV13,NA,NA,TGTGCCAGCAGCTTAGTTGGGGGGGCTGAGACCCAGTACTTC,CASSLVGGAETQYF
TRBJ2-1,TRBV4-2,NA,many,TGTGCCAGCAGCGCGAACAGGGAGCCCCCAATTCAGTTCTTC,CASSANREPPIQFF
TRBJ1-5,TRBV11-2,TRBD1,NA,TGTGCCAGCAGCATAGACAGGGGTAGCAATCAGCCCCAGCATTTT,CASSIDRGSNQPQHF
TRBJ1-4,TRBV7-2,TRBD1,NA,TGTGCCAGCAGTCGAGAGTCAGGGACAGGGGGCGGTGAAAAACTGTTTTTT,CASSRESGTGGGEKLFF
TRBJ2-5,TRBV2,NA,NA,TGTGCCAGCAGTGGGACGGCCCGCAAGGGGTACCAAGAGACCCAGTACTTC,CASSGTARKGYQETQYF
TRBJ2-1,TRBV5-4,NA,NA,TGTGCCAGCAGCTTGGGGGTTGGGCAAGGCAATGAGCAGTTCTTC,CASSLGVGQGNEQFF
TRBJ2-1,TRBV10-1,NA,once,TGCGCCAGCAGTGGGGGTCGCGGCAGGGGCATAATGAATGAGCAGTTCTTC,CASSGGRGRGIMNEQFF
TRBJ2-1,TRBV2,NA,NA,TGTGCCAGCAGTCAAGGACGGAATTCATACAATGAGCAGTTCTTC,CASSQGRNSYNEQFF
TRBJ2-2,TRBV4-1,NA,NA,TGCGCCAGCAGCCAAGTGGTACAGGCAGTGTTAACCGGGGAGCTGTTTTTT,CASSQVVQAVLTGELFF
TRBJ2-7,TRBV2,TRBD2,medium-sized,TGTGCCAGCAGGGTGGGGCTAGCGGGATCCCAGTACTTC,CASRVGLAGSQYF
TRBJ1-1,TRBV4-3,NA,NA,TGCGCCAGCAGCCAAGACCCTGAGGGGGTAGTGAACACTGAAGCTTTCTTT,CASSQDPEGVVNTEAFF
TRBJ1-2,TRBV19,NA,NA,TGTGCCAGTAGCCCTGGGGGTGACGGCTACACCTTC,CASSPGGDGYTF
TRBJ1-1,TRBV20-1,NA,few,TGCAGTGCTAGAGAAGGTCCGAGGGCTTTCTTT,CSAREGPRAFF
TRBJ1-2,TRBV19,NA,NA,TGTGCCAGTAGTAGGCGGGCGGATGGCTACACCTTC,CASSRRADGYTF
TRBJ1-5,TRBV6-1,NA,NA,TGTGCCAGCAGTGAATTGGGGGATAATCAGCCCCAGCATTTT,CASSELGDNQPQHF
TRBJ2-1,TRBV19,NA,many,TGTGCCAGTAGTCCCTCGAGGGGCGAGCAGTTCTTC,CASSPSRGEQFF
TRBJ2-1,TRBV5-1,TRBD2,NA,TGCGCCAGCAGCTTTACGGGTAGCGGGAGATTCGCTCCTGAGCAGTTCTTC,CASSFTGSGRFAPEQFF
TRBJ1-3,TRBV18,NA,once,TGTGCCAGCTCCCCGGAGGGGGTCTTTGGCGGCACCATATATTTT,CASSPEGVFGGTIYF
TRBJ2-2,TRBV5-4,NA,NA,TGCGCCAGCAGCCGCAACGAGGGTCCGGCCGGGGAGCTGTTTTTT,CASSRNEGPAGELFF
TRBJ2-3,TRBV6-4,TRBD2,NA,TGTGCCAGCAGTGACAGCGGGAGGGCCACAGATACGCAGTATTTT,CASSDSGRATDTQYF
TRBJ2-5,TRBV7-2,TRBD1,NA,TGTGCCAGCAGCAACAGGGGAACCCAGTACTTC,CASSNRGTQYF
TRBJ1-2,TRBV28,TRBD1,NA,TGTGCCAGCAGTCGCGGACAGGGCTATCCGAGGGACTATGGCTACACCTTC,CASSRGQGYPRDYGYTF